This T cell receptor beta chain derives from a study of OX40 agonist ivuxolimab in advanced cancers. V shed 1 base and J shed 1 base, with 8 bases lying between them. Germline CDR1 SEHNR, CDR2 FQNEAQ (reference sequence). The CDR3 extends over 14 amino acids. The repertoire was sequenced with immunoSEQ multiplex PCR; TCRdb's copy has only in-frame clones and lacks some. Here the sample spans tens of thousands of clones, about 89% being singletons. Sample: CD4+ or CD8+ T cells sorted from blood, taken in a trial of the OX40 agonist ivuxolimab. The TCR comes from an adult with an advanced solid tumor such as melanoma, head and neck, liver or kidney cancer. The V gene is TRBV7-9, the J gene TRBJ2-7; D not certain. CDR3: CASSLGTGSYEQYF. CDR3 bases: TGTGCCAGCAGCTTAGGGACCGGTTCCTACGAGCAGTACTTC.